One and the same sample provided the 24 T cell receptor beta chains below, sequenced in a study of T cells in women clearing cervical HPV infection. This table comes from immunoSEQ multiplex PCR, and its TCRdb copy is limited to in-frame clones, with some not included. Its clone listing holds about 26,000 clones. Source material: blood buffy coat. All receptors derive from a woman aged 18-70 years with a cervical HPV16 infection that either progressed to CIN3+ or cleared (not recorded which).

The sequenced part of the CDR3 DNA is TGTGCCAGCAGCGATGGCCCAGGGAGGGGAAGTGAA. As protein: CASSDGPGRGSE. The CDR3, in full, reads CASSDGPGRGSEAFF. The chain recombines TRBV6-4 with TRBJ1-1, with D possibly being TRBD1 (5 bases). The CDR3 end falls 3 residues outside the read, so it is completed with the germline J gene. The CDR3 has 15 amino acids. The V end was cut by 6 bases, the J end by 7 bases, with 21 bases between. The germline V gene encodes CDR1 MRHNA and CDR2 SNTAGT.

Notes on this clone: The CDR3 goes on 3 residues after the read ends, and that part is filled in from the germline J gene. J is TRBJ1-1 and V is TRBV6-2 or TRBV6-3, with a tentative D call TRBD1 (5 bases). V lost 6 bases, J lost 4 bases, and 18 bases lay in between. The CDR3 contains 15 residues. Germline CDR1 MNHEY, CDR2 SVGEGT. The CDR3 loop is CASRLPPGLSTEAFF. CDR3 DNA (partial): TGTGCCAGCAGACTACCCCCAGGGCTTAGCACTGAA.

A note on this clone: The CDR3 goes on 3 residues after the read ends, and that part is filled in from the germline J gene. The rearrangement uses TRBV20-1 and TRBJ1-2, with 7 bases lining up with TRBD1. The length of the CDR3 is 16 residues. After removal of 2 bases from V and 6 bases from J, the junction contained 15 bases not matched to a gene. Germline assignment: CDR1 DFQATT and CDR2 SNEGSKA (reference sequence). This chain's CDR3 is CSARRLGAGGGDGYTF. The CDR3 DNA, read in part, is TGCAGTGCTAGACGGCTTGGGGCAGGGGGAGGGGATGGC.

Concerning this clone: The CDR3 goes on 3 residues after the read ends, and that part is filled in from the germline J gene. The rearrangement uses TRBV7-9 and TRBJ1-1, with 9 bases fitting TRBD1. The CDR3 covers 15 residues. Germline V gives CDR1 SEHNR, CDR2 FQNEAQ (reference sequence). V was pared by 4 bases and J by 6 bases, with 9 bases of the junction left unmatched. CDR3 DNA (partial): TGTGCCAGCAGCTCAATCGGACAGGGGACCGCTGAA. Translation: CASSSIGQGTAE. The full CDR3 is CASSSIGQGTAEAFF.

Regarding this clone: The read ends 3 residues early relative to the CDR3; the germline J gene fills the gap. This chain connects TRBV7-9 to TRBJ2-3, with a tentative D call TRBD1 (5 bases). The germline V gene has CDR1 SEHNR and CDR2 FQNEAQ (reference sequence). The CDR3 length is 14 residues. V lost 1 base, J lost 5 bases, and 10 bases lay in between. The chain's CDR3 is CASSLDTGQDTQYF. The CDR3 DNA, read in part, is TGTGCCAGCAGCTTAGATACAGGTCAAGATACG.

Notes on this clone: Read sequence stops 3 residues before the CDR3 end, and the germline J gene provides the missing end. This chain joins TRBV18 and TRBJ1-1; 7 nucleotides match TRBD1. Germline V gene sequence: CDR1 KGHSH, CDR2 LQKENI. The CDR3 extends over 14 amino acids. V gave up 4 bases and J gave up 5 bases; unmatched junction bases: 7. The sequenced part of the CDR3 DNA is TGTGCCAGCTCACGAGAAGGGGGCGATACTGAA. Translated, it gives CASSREGGDTE. The whole CDR3 protein is CASSREGGDTEAFF.

For this clone: Read sequence stops 3 residues before the CDR3 end, and the germline J gene provides the missing end. The rearrangement uses TRBV18 and TRBJ2-7; a weak D match, TRBD2 (6 bases). V was clipped by 3 bases and J by 1 base, with 10 bases between them. CDR3 length: 14 residues. From germline, CDR1 is KGHSH and CDR2 LQKENI. CDR3 bases read: TGTGCCAGCTCACCGGCGGGGACGTCCTACGAG. Translated: CASSPAGTSYE. The complete CDR3 reads CASSPAGTSYEQYF.

This CDR3 is CASKPGGSYNDYTF. Incomplete CDR3 DNA: TGTGCCAGCAAGCCGGGGGGGTCCTACAATGAC. The V and J genes are TRBV2 and TRBJ1-2, with D possibly TRBD1 on 5 matching bases. The read terminates 3 residues before the CDR3 end, so the remaining end is supplied by the germline J gene. CDR3 length: 14 amino acids. Per the germline V gene, CDR1 is SNHLY and CDR2 is FYNNEI. The entire variable domain, with the rest obtained from reference TRBV2 and TRBJ1-2, is as follows: EPEVTQTPSHQVTQMGQEVILRCVPISNHLYFYWYRQILGQKVEFLVSFYNNEISEKSEIFDDQFSVERPDGSNFTLKIRSTKLEDSAMYFCASKPGGSYNDYTFGSGTRLTVV.

Notes on this clone: The read terminates 3 residues ahead of where the CDR3 ends, so the germline J gene completes it. This chain links TRBV18 with TRBJ1-6, with 7 nucleotides matching TRBD1. The CDR3 is 16 residues long. V lost 2 bases, J lost 5 bases, and 6 bases stayed unmatched. Germline assignment: CDR1 KGHSH and CDR2 LQKENI. The CDR3 spells CASSPFGTADNSPLHF. The part of the CDR3 DNA that was read is TGTGCCAGCTCACCATTCGGGACAGCGGATAATTCACCC.

Points on this clone: The read gets to within 3 residues of the CDR3 end, and the germline J gene fills in the rest. The gene calls are TRBV5-1 and TRBJ2-2; 7 bases are shared with TRBD1. The length of the CDR3 is 15 residues. Per germline, CDR1 SGHRS and CDR2 YFSETQ. CDR3 DNA (partial): TGCGCCAGCAGCCTAGGGGGCCCAACTAATGAAAAG. Its protein product is CASSLGGPTNEK. The complete CDR3 reads CASSLGGPTNEKLFF.

Worth noting for this clone: Read coverage stops 3 residues before the CDR3 terminus; the germline J gene supplies the remainder. The chain employs TRBV5-3 and TRBJ1-2; TRBD1 matches 8 bases. TRBV5-3 carries the ORF label, with uncertain function. Germline trimming cut 4 bases from V and 4 bases from J; bases unmatched to any gene: 3. This CDR3 comprises 13 residues. The CDR3 loop reads CARSRTGSYGYTF. Incomplete CDR3 DNA: TGTGCCAGAAGCCGGACAGGGAGCTATGGC.

Remarks on this clone: The read ends 3 residues shy of where the CDR3 ends; the end is completed using the germline J gene. This chain uses TRBV20-1 with TRBJ2-2; TRBD2 might be the D (5 bases). This CDR3 has 14 amino acids. Germline lookup yields CDR1 DFQATT and CDR2 SNEGSKA (reference sequence). The CDR3 protein is CSARDPGVNSPLFF. The part of the CDR3 DNA that was read is TGCAGTGCTAGAGATCCCGGGGTAAATTCACCG.

A word on this clone: Read sequence stops 3 residues before the CDR3 end, and the germline J gene provides the missing end. The chain couples TRBV12-3 or TRBV12-4 to TRBJ1-5, with D possibly being TRBD1 (5 bases). V lost 6 bases and J lost 3, with 15 bases in between. The CDR3 contains 15 residues. CDR3 bases read: TGTGCCAGCAGCTCTCCGGGACTGATCAATCAGCCC. It is translated as CASSSPGLINQP. The entire CDR3 protein reads CASSSPGLINQPQHF.

A word on this clone: Sequencing ends 3 residues short of the CDR3 end; the germline J gene provides the rest. The V call is TRBV6-4, the J call TRBJ1-6; perhaps TRBD1 as D (5 bases). This CDR3 is 13 amino acids long. The V end was cut by 3 bases, the J end by 10 bases, with 10 bases between. Germline V CDR1 and CDR2: MRHNA, SNTAGT. The DNA read from the CDR3 is TGTGCCAGCAGTGAGGAATGGGGCTCACCC. This encodes CASSEEWGSP. The full CDR3 protein reads CASSEEWGSPLHF.

CDR3 DNA, as far as it was read: TGTGCCTGGAGTGACGGCGGAGGGGGCTTAGAGACC. Residues: CAWSDGGGGLET. The full CDR3 protein is CAWSDGGGGLETQYF. The V gene is TRBV30, the J gene TRBJ2-5; maybe TRBD1 (7 bases). The CDR3 end falls 3 residues outside the read, so it is completed with the germline J gene. The CDR3 runs to 15 residues. Between the trimmed V and J ends, which lost 1 base and 4 bases, there was a span of 16 bases. The V gene's germline CDR1 is GTSNPN and CDR2 SVGIG (reference sequence). The whole variable domain, remainder taken from reference TRBV30 and TRBJ2-5, is SQTIHQWPATLVQPVGSPLSLECTVEGTSNPNLYWYRQAAGRGLQLLFYSVGIGQISSEVPQNLSASRPQDRQFILSSKKLLLSDSGFYLCAWSDGGGGLETQYFGPGTRLLVL.

The sequenced part of the CDR3 DNA is TGTGCCACCAGCAGAGATTTTAGCTGGGGGGCAGATACG. Encoded protein: CATSRDFSWGADT. Given in full, the CDR3 is CATSRDFSWGADTQYF. This chain uses TRBV15 with TRBJ2-3, with D perhaps TRBD2 (6 bases). The read falls 3 residues short of the CDR3 end, and the missing part is taken from the germline J gene. This CDR3 comprises 16 residues. Between the trimmed V and J ends, which lost 0 bases and 4 bases, there was a span of 14 bases. Germline V CDR1 and CDR2: LNHNV, YYDKDF (reference sequence).

Concerning this clone itself: The read gets to within 3 residues of the CDR3 end, and the germline J gene fills in the rest. The chain couples TRBV20-1 to TRBJ1-6, with TRBD1 as a possible D gene (6 bases). V dropped 3 bases and J dropped 0 bases, with 12 bases sitting between them. Germline CDR1 is DFQATT and CDR2 is SNEGSKA (reference sequence). The CDR3 extends over 16 amino acids. This chain's CDR3 is CSARDRESSYNSPLHF. The DNA read from the CDR3 is TGCAGTGCTAGGGACAGAGAGAGCTCCTATAATTCACCC.

For this clone: The CDR3 is cut off 3 residues early in the read; its end comes from the germline J gene. This chain joins TRBV7-9 and TRBJ1-1, with 7 nucleotides matching TRBD1. The CDR3 is made up of 14 amino acids. Trimming at V came to 3 bases and at J to 6 bases, leaving 7 bases not matched to a gene. Looked up from germline, CDR1 is SEHNR and CDR2 is FQNEAQ (reference sequence). The CDR3 spells CASSFTGETPEAFF. The covered CDR3 bases are TGTGCCAGCAGCTTTACAGGGGAGACGCCTGAA.

As regards this clone: The read finishes 3 residues shy of the CDR3 end, and the germline J gene is used to complete it. This rearrangement joins TRBV19 to TRBJ1-2; TRBD1 might be the D (5 bases). From germline, CDR1 is LNHDA and CDR2 SQIVND (reference sequence). The CDR3 loop spans 18 amino acids. The covered CDR3 bases are TGTGCCAGTAGTATAGCCCTGTTGGAGGCGGGGGACCCCAATGAC. Translating it yields CASSIALLEAGDPND. The full CDR3 protein is CASSIALLEAGDPNDYTF.

Remarks on this clone: The read terminates 3 residues before the CDR3 end, so the remaining end is supplied by the germline J gene. This sequence joins TRBV18 and TRBJ2-5; 7 bases match TRBD1. Germline-derived CDR1 and CDR2 are KGHSH and LQKENI. CDR3 length equals 14 residues. Trimming at V came to 0 bases and at J to 2 bases, leaving 0 bases not matched to a gene. The CDR3 bases that were read are TGTGCCAGCTCACCACCGACAGGGCAAGAGACC. As protein: CASSPPTGQET. The full CDR3 protein reads CASSPPTGQETQYF.

Notes on this clone: The read stops 3 residues short of the end of the CDR3; the missing end is completed from the germline J gene. The chain combines TRBV2 with TRBJ2-2; 10 bases fit TRBD2. The junction had 9 bases not matched to a gene; V was cut back by 4 bases and J by 7 bases. Germline lookup yields CDR1 SNHLY and CDR2 FYNNEI. This CDR3 comprises 16 residues. CDR3 DNA, as far as it was read: TGTGCCAGCAGTGGCATAGCGGGGGGTTCCGGCGGGGAG. Translated, it gives CASSGIAGGSGGE. In full, the CDR3 reads CASSGIAGGSGGELFF.

Comment on this clone: The read falls 3 residues short of the CDR3 end, and the missing part is taken from the germline J gene. This sequence joins TRBV7-9 and TRBJ1-4; 9 nucleotides agree with TRBD1. The germline CDR1 and CDR2 sequences are SEHNR and FQNEAQ (reference sequence). The CDR3 length is 13 residues. The part of the CDR3 DNA that was read is TGTGCCAGCACCAGGACAGGGGAATCACCA. It translates to CASTRTGESP. The CDR3 in its entirety is CASTRTGESPLFF.

A note on this clone: The sequenced fragment ends 3 residues before the CDR3 boundary, so the rest is inferred from the germline J gene. The gene calls are TRBV7-2 and TRBJ1-2; 9 bases agree with TRBD1. V was clipped by 5 bases and J by 1 base; unmatched bases: 2. CDR3 length equals 14 residues. The V gene's germline CDR1 is SGHTA and CDR2 FQGNSA. This CDR3 reads CASSQDRGNYGYTF. The part of the CDR3 DNA that was read is TGTGCCAGCAGCCAGGACAGGGGTAACTATGGC.

Regarding this clone: The CDR3 goes on 3 residues after the read ends, and that part is filled in from the germline J gene. The chain links TRBV7-6 to TRBJ2-3, with 7 bases aligning to TRBD2. V lost 5 bases and J lost 4; bases outside the gene matches: 9. CDR1 is SGHVS, CDR2 FNYEAQ, per germline. The CDR3 sequence is 15 residues long. CDR3 sequence reads: CASSPIASGADTQYF. The CDR3 DNA, read in part, is TGTGCCAGCAGCCCTATAGCTAGCGGCGCAGATACG.